The 18 T cell receptor beta chains below were found in one sample sequenced in a study of CD8 T cells in ankylosing spondylitis. For these TCRs, the target antigens are not known. One entry per CDR3 protein, called by TCRdb with MiXCR from the 5' RACE reads. The sample lists 700,000 to 1,000,000 distinct CDR3 sequences; 10% to 15% were seen once. Study-level points and caveats: The study identified a TCR beta motif of 7 or 8 highly homologous variants that appeared characteristic of ankylosing spondylitis blood.

The sequenced sample was blood, either unsorted or a sorted T cell fraction (not recorded which). The receptors were gathered from a male donor with ankylosing spondylitis.

This sequence joins TRBV9 and TRBJ2-2, with TRBD1 matching over 8 bases. CDR3 length: 16 amino acids. The germline CDR1 and CDR2 sequences are SGDLS and YYNGEE. After removal of 1 base from V and 6 bases from J, the junction contained 8 bases not matched to a gene. The CDR3, as DNA: TGTGCCAGCAGCGTATTGTCCCAGGGGGCGTCCGGGGAGCTGTTTTTT. Residues: CASSVLSQGASGELFF.

There are many counts of this clonotype. The CDR3, as DNA: TGTGCCAGCTCTGGAGGGGACGAGCAGTACTTC. Amino acid sequence: CASSGGDEQYF. The chain joins TRBV7-2 to TRBJ2-7; possible D gene TRBD2, 6 bases. The CDR3 is made up of 11 amino acids. V lost 8 bases to trimming and J lost 5 bases, with 10 bases between them. Germline V CDR1 and CDR2: SGHTA, FQGNSA.

This clonotype was observed a handful of times. The chain employs TRBV11-1 and TRBJ2-2; 11 bases are shared with TRBD2. The CDR3 contains 16 residues. CDR1 SGHAT and CDR2 FQDESV come from the germline V gene (reference sequence). V gave up 8 bases and J gave up 4 bases; unmatched junction bases: 9. DNA for the CDR3: TGTGCCAGCGGTATACTAGCGGGAGACTCCACCGGGGAGCTGTTTTTT. Its protein is CASGILAGDSTGELFF.

A few counts support this clonotype. The gene calls are TRBV7-2 and TRBJ2-3; no clear D gene. CDR3 length: 14 residues. Germline values: CDR1 SGHTA, CDR2 FQGNSA. V gave up 8 bases and J gave up 2 bases, with 14 bases separating them. For the CDR3, the DNA is TGTGCCAGCGCCCTTGGGCAGACCACAGATACGCAGTATTTT. Its translation is CASALGQTTDTQYF.

This clonotype came up a few times. The chain joins TRBV20-1 to TRBJ1-5; D unclear. The CDR3 is 13 amino acids. The V end lost 7 bases, the J end lost 7 bases, and 17 bases lay between the germline ends. Germline V gene sequence: CDR1 DFQATT, CDR2 SNEGSKA (reference sequence). The CDR3 reads CSVVPGGAQPQHF. Written as DNA, the CDR3 is TGCAGTGTCGTCCCGGGAGGCGCGCAGCCCCAGCATTTT.

Turning to this clonotype: A read error may be the cause here, since a much bigger clone is one base away. V and J are TRBV29-1 and TRBJ1-3; D is unresolved. Germline V CDR1 and CDR2: SQVTM, ANQGSEA. This CDR3 spans 13 amino acids. The CDR3 protein is CSVAPRLGNTLYF. CDR3 nucleotide sequence: TGCAGCGTTGCCCCCCGCCTTGGAAACACCCTATATTTT.

This clonotype was detected a few times. The rearrangement joins TRBV20-1 to TRBJ1-5; a possible D gene is TRBD1 (5 bases). CDR1 is DFQATT, CDR2 SNEGSKA, per germline (reference sequence). The CDR3 runs to 13 residues. With 3 bases removed from V and 3 bases from J, the gap between germline ends came to 9 bases. CDR3 nucleotides: TGCAGTGCTAGCGTGGGACCCAATCAGCCCCAGCATTTT. Translated: CSASVGPNQPQHF.

This clonotype was seen only a few times. The chain links TRBV6-5 to TRBJ2-1; D unresolved. Trimming cost V 2 bases and J 9 bases, with 11 bases left between them. This CDR3 is built from 13 residues. The germline V gene has CDR1 MNHEY and CDR2 SVGAGI. The CDR3 loop is CASSYMVGGEQFF. In DNA, the CDR3 is TGTGCCAGCAGTTACATGGTTGGCGGTGAGCAGTTCTTC.

This clonotype was counted only a few times. The rearrangement uses TRBV11-2 and TRBJ2-2; 9 nucleotides align to TRBD2. V lost 2 bases, J lost 5 bases, and 9 bases stayed unmatched. Per germline, CDR1 SGHAT and CDR2 FQNNGV. This CDR3 spans 17 amino acids. The DNA for the CDR3 is TGTGCCAGCAGCTTAAACTACCCTAGCGGGGTTACCGGGGAGCTGTTTTTT. Translated, it gives CASSLNYPSGVTGELFF.

A few counts support this clonotype. The rearrangement joins TRBV7-6 to TRBJ2-3, with TRBD2 matching 7 bases. The CDR3 has 15 amino acids. Losses at the gene ends were 4 bases for V and 1 base for J; bases not matched to a gene: 5. In germline, CDR1 is SGHVS, CDR2 FNYEAQ. The CDR3 region is CASSSTGGRTDTQYF. The DNA for the CDR3 is TGTGCCAGCAGCTCCACGGGGGGACGCACAGATACGCAGTATTTT. The entire variable domain, with the rest obtained from reference TRBV7-6 and TRBJ2-3, is as follows: GAGVSQSPRYKVTKRGQDVALRCDPISGHVSLYWYRQALGQGPEFLTYFNYEAQQDKSGLPNDRFSAERPEGSISTLTIQRTEQRDSAMYRCASSSTGGRTDTQYFGPGTRLTVL.

This clonotype was detected a few times. This sequence joins TRBV6-2 or TRBV6-3 and TRBJ2-2; D is ambiguous. Germline assignment: CDR1 MNHEY and CDR2 SVGEGT. CDR3 size: 15 residues. V was clipped by 7 bases and J by 0 bases, with 12 bases between them. The CDR3 loop reads CASTSVAANTGELFF. The CDR3 DNA sequence: TGTGCCAGCACGTCGGTCGCGGCGAACACCGGGGAGCTGTTTTTT.

The rearrangement links TRBV2 to TRBJ1-5, with a possible D match to TRBD1 (6 bases). Trimming took off 2 bases at V and 3 bases at J, with 8 bases between the two ends. The V gene's germline CDR1 is SNHLY and CDR2 FYNNEI. This CDR3 contains 14 residues. CDR3 in DNA: TGTGCCAGCAGTGAAAGGACAGACAATCAGCCCCAGCATTTT. Its translation is CASSERTDNQPQHF.

This chain connects TRBV10-3 to TRBJ2-5; TRBD2 might be the D (5 bases). The CDR3 totals 13 residues. The germline CDR1 and CDR2 sequences are ENHRY and SYGVKD. Between the trimmed V and J ends, which lost 3 bases and 2 bases, there was a span of 7 bases. The CDR3 nucleotides are TGTGCCATCAGTGACGGGAAACAAGAGACCCAGTACTTC. As protein: CAISDGKQETQYF.

This clonotype was counted ten times or more. The rearrangement links TRBV20-1 to TRBJ2-7; 9 positions agree with TRBD1. The length of the CDR3 is 13 residues. The J segment lost 2 bases and the V segment lost 6 bases, leaving 5 bases of the junction unmatched. CDR1 is DFQATT and CDR2 is SNEGSKA in the germline V gene (reference sequence). The CDR3 is CSASTGGAYEQYF. The CDR3 DNA is TGCAGTGCGTCGACAGGGGGAGCCTACGAGCAGTACTTC.

This clonotype has just a few counts. The rearrangement joins TRBV28 to TRBJ2-5; weak D call: TRBD2 (6 bases). The CDR3 runs 14 residues. Per germline, CDR1 MDHEN and CDR2 SYDVKM. The germline V and J ends were trimmed by 7 bases and 1 base, with 13 bases remaining between them. DNA of the CDR3: TGTGCCAGCAATCGAGCGGGCCTCCAAGAGACCCAGTACTTC. It yields the protein CASNRAGLQETQYF.

The chain combines TRBV28 with TRBJ1-6; D is ambiguous. The ends were cut back, 7 bases at V and 4 bases at J, with 20 bases in the middle. Germline assignment: CDR1 MDHEN and CDR2 SYDVKM. The CDR3 sequence is 17 residues long. In DNA, the CDR3 is TGTGCCAGCAATGTCCCTGGGGAACCGTCTTATAATTCACCCCTCCACTTT. Amino acids: CASNVPGEPSYNSPLHF.

This clonotype was observed a few times. This chain connects TRBV6-1 to TRBJ2-1; no reliable D call. Germline V gene sequence: CDR1 MNHNS, CDR2 SASEGT. This CDR3 is built from 10 residues. V was shortened by 3 bases and J by 12 bases, with 6 bases between the two germline ends. CDR3 protein: CASSDKVQFF. As DNA, the CDR3 is TGTGCCAGCAGTGATAAGGTGCAGTTCTTC.

The J gene is TRBJ2-3, the V gene TRBV29-1; 7 bases map to TRBD2. Germline CDR1 is SQVTM and CDR2 is ANQGSEA. The CDR3 loop spans 15 amino acids. The J segment lost 4 bases and the V segment lost 3 bases, leaving 10 bases of the junction unmatched. In nucleotides, the CDR3 is TGCAGCGTTGAGGGTGGCGGGAGTGGGGCAGATACGCAGTATTTT. Translated, it gives CSVEGGGSGADTQYF.